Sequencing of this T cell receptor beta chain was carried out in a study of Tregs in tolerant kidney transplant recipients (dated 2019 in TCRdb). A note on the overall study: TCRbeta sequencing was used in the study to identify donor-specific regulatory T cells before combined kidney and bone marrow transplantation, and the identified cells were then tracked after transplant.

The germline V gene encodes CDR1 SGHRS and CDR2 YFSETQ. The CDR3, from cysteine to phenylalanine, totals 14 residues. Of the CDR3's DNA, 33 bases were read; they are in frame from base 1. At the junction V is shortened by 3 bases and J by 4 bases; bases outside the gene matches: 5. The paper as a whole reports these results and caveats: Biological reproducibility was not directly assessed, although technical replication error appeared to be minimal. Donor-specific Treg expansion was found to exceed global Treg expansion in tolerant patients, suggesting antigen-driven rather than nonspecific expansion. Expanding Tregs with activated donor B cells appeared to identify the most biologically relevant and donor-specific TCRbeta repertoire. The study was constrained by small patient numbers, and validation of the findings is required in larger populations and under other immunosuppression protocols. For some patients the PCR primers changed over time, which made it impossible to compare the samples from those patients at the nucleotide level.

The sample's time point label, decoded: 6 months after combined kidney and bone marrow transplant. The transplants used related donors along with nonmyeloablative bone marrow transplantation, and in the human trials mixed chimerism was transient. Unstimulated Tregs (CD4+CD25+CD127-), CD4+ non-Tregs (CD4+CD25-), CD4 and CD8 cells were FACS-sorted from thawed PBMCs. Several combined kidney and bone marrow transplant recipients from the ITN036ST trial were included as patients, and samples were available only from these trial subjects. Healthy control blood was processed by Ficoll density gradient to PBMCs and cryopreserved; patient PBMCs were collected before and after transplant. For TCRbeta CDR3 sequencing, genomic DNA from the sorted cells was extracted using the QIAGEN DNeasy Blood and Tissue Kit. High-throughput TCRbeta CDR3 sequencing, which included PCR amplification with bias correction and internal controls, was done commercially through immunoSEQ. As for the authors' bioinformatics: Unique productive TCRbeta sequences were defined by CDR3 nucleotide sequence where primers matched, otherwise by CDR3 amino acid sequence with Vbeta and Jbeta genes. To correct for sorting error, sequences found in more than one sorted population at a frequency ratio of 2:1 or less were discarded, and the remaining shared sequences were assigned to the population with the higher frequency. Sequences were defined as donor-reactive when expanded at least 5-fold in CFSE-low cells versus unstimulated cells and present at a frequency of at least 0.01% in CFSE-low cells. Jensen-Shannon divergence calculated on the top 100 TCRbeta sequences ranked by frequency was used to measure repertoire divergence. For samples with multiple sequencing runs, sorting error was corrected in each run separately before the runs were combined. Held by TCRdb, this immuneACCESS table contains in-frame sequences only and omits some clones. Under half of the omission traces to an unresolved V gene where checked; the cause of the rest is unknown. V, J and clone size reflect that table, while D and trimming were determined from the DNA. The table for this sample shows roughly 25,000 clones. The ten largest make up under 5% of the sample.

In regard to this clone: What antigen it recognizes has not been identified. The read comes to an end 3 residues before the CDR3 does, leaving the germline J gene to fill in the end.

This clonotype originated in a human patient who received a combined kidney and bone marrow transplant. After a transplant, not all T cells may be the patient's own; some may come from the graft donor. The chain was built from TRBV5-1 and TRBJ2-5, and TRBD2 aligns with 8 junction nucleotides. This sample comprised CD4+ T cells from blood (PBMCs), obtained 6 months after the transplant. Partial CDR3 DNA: TGCGCCAGCAGCTCTGAGCGGGGGTCAGAGACC. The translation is CASSSERGSET. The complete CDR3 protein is CASSSERGSETQYF. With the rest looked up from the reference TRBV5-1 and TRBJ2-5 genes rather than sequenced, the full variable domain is KAGVTQTPRYLIKTRGQQVTLSCSPISGHRSVSWYQQTPGQGLQFLFEYFSETQRNKGNFPGRFSGRQFSNSRSEMNVSTLELGDSALYLCASSSERGSETQYFGPGTRLLVL.